Shown below are 31 T cell receptor beta chains from a single sample sequenced in a study of CD8 T cells in Susac syndrome. RNA, at roughly 0.5 to 1 ug, was reverse transcribed with random hexamers. TCRdb re-called the immunoSEQ multiplex PCR reads with MiXCR, one entry per CDR3 protein. The data show 77,000 or so distinct CDR3 sequences, 93% seen once. Sequencing was done on a sample of CD4+ T cells from PBMCs. All receptors derive from a human donor with Susac syndrome.

The chain combines TRBV12-3 or TRBV12-4 with TRBJ2-7, with TRBD2 matching over 9 bases. The CDR3 totals 13 residues. With 10 bases clipped from V and 3 bases from J, the junction kept 7 bases outside the gene matches. The CDR3 spells CATRGGRFYEQYF. The CDR3, as DNA: TGTGCCACGCGGGGGGGCAGGTTCTACGAGCAGTACTTC.

This clonotype is a singleton in its sample. V gene TRBV6-5 combines with J gene TRBJ1-4, with unresolved D. The CDR3 is 12 amino acids. V was pared by 2 bases and J by 12 bases, with 10 bases between. Germline V CDR1 and CDR2: MNHEY, SVGAGI. CDR3 in DNA: TGTGCCAGCAGTTACCTGGGAGGCCAACTGTTTTTT. Residues: CASSYLGGQLFF.

The rearrangement links TRBV6-2 or TRBV6-3 to TRBJ1-5, with D uncertain. This CDR3 has 14 residues. Trimming took off 0 bases at V and 7 bases at J, with 10 bases between the two ends. CDR1 and CDR2 (germline): MNHEY, SVGEGT. Here the CDR3 reads CASSYSTKGQPQHF. DNA of the CDR3: TGTGCCAGCAGTTACTCGACCAAGGGACAGCCCCAGCATTTT.

The chain joins TRBV11-2 to TRBJ2-5; 8 bases align to TRBD1. The CDR3 consists of 16 residues. With V trimmed by 5 bases and J by 4 bases, 12 bases remained unmatched. Germline V gives CDR1 SGHAT, CDR2 FQNNGV. In DNA, the CDR3 is TGTGCCAGCAGCGAAATCGGACAGGGAGTATTAGAGACCCAGTACTTC. Protein product: CASSEIGQGVLETQYF.

This chain links TRBV6-5 with TRBJ2-3, with 8 bases aligning to TRBD2. The V and J ends lost 5 bases and 2 bases, in that order; junction bases with no gene match: 9. Germline values: CDR1 MNHEY, CDR2 SVGAGI. The CDR3 has 16 amino acids. The CDR3 DNA sequence: TGTGCCAGCAGTGTACTGGCGGGGGGCGCCACAGATACGCAGTATTTT. It encodes CASSVLAGGATDTQYF.

The chain couples TRBV6-5 to TRBJ2-7; 8 bases align to TRBD1. CDR1 and CDR2 (germline): MNHEY, SVGAGI. This CDR3 region has 14 residues. Germline trimming cut 7 bases from V and 2 bases from J; bases unmatched to any gene: 7. This chain's CDR3 is CASMQGAVAYEQYF. The CDR3 coding sequence is TGTGCCAGCATGCAGGGGGCGGTGGCCTACGAGCAGTACTTC.

The CDR3 reads CASSLAMTGSNQPQHF. CDR3 sequence (DNA): TGTGCCAGCAGCTTGGCCATGACAGGGAGCAATCAGCCCCAGCATTTT. The chain links TRBV5-6 to TRBJ1-5, with 7 nucleotides matching TRBD1. The V segment lost 0 bases and the J segment 1 base; nucleotides outside the gene matches: 4. The CDR3 is 16 residues long. Germline assignment: CDR1 SGHDT and CDR2 YYEEEE.

This sequence joins TRBV13 and TRBJ1-6; D possibly corresponds to TRBD1 (5 bases). Per the germline V gene, CDR1 is PRHDT and CDR2 is FYEKMQ (reference sequence). V was shortened by 2 bases and J by 15 bases, with 17 bases between the two germline ends. The CDR3 totals 14 residues. The CDR3 spells CASSLIGDQDNLHF. CDR3 nucleotide sequence: TGTGCCAGCAGCTTAATTGGGGACCAAGATAACCTCCACTTT. The whole variable domain, remainder taken from reference TRBV13 and TRBJ1-6, is AAGVIQSPRHLIKEKRETATLKCYPIPRHDTVYWYQQGPGQDPQFLISFYEKMQSDKGSIPDRFSAQQFSDYHSELNMSSLELGDSALYFCASSLIGDQDNLHFGNGTRLTVT.

The chain recombines TRBV28 with TRBJ2-1, with D tentatively TRBD1 (5 bases). Germline values: CDR1 MDHEN, CDR2 SYDVKM. Trimming took 3 bases from V and 8 from J, leaving 20 bases between them. This CDR3 contains 16 residues. Here the CDR3 DNA reads TGTGCCAGCAGTTTCGTAGGAGACTTTAAGGGGTATGAGCAGTTCTTC. As protein: CASSFVGDFKGYEQFF.

The V and J genes are TRBV24-1 and TRBJ2-7, with a weak D call TRBD2 (6 bases). Trimming removed 2 bases from V and 5 bases from J, with 9 bases in between. This CDR3 spans 13 amino acids. Germline CDR1 KGHDR, CDR2 SFDVKD. The CDR3 here is CATSDSGVDEQYF. In nucleotides, the CDR3 is TGTGCCACCAGTGATTCGGGGGTGGACGAGCAGTACTTC.

The chain uses TRBV20-1 and TRBJ2-3; 13 bases match TRBD2. The CDR3 has 15 amino acids. The V segment lost 2 bases and the J segment 5 bases; nucleotides outside the gene matches: 4. Germline lookup yields CDR1 DFQATT and CDR2 SNEGSKA (reference sequence). The CDR3 protein is CSARSGLAGRDTQYF. The CDR3 nucleotides read TGCAGTGCTAGATCGGGACTAGCGGGGCGAGATACGCAGTATTTT.

This chain connects TRBV7-9 to TRBJ2-2; D possibly corresponds to TRBD2 (5 bases). The CDR3 totals 16 residues. CDR1 and CDR2 (germline): SEHNR, FQNEAQ (reference sequence). The CDR3 DNA sequence: TGTGCAGTCCTTCGTGGGCTAGCATCGAACACCGGGGAGCTGTTTTTT. It is translated as CAVLRGLASNTGELFF.

The table lists this clonotype with a count of one. The rearrangement joins TRBV7-2 to TRBJ1-2, with a weak D call TRBD1 (6 bases). V was shortened by 7 bases and J by 5 bases, with 20 bases between the two germline ends. The CDR3 has 15 amino acids. Per germline, CDR1 SGHTA and CDR2 FQGNSA. The CDR3 region has the DNA TGTGCCAGCACCCTAGAGGGGGTGGTAGGATATGGCTACACCTTC. Translating it yields CASTLEGVVGYGYTF.

CDR3 in DNA: TGCAGTGCTAGAGATCAAGGGTTCGGAAACATTCAGTACTTC. It specifies CSARDQGFGNIQYF. The V gene is TRBV20-1, the J gene TRBJ2-4, with D hard to call. The CDR3 consists of 14 residues. Trimming removed 0 bases at V and 6 bases at J, with 12 bases between. Germline V CDR1 and CDR2: DFQATT, SNEGSKA (reference sequence).

This chain connects TRBV2 to TRBJ1-5, with TRBD1 matching over 8 bases. The germline V gene has CDR1 SNHLY and CDR2 FYNNEI. The CDR3 has 20 residues. The V gene end was trimmed by 3 bases and the J gene end by 4 bases; junction bases not matched to a gene: 20. The CDR3 loop is CASSDDGTGIIFARNQPQHF. The CDR3 coding sequence is TGTGCCAGCAGTGACGATGGGACAGGAATCATATTCGCAAGGAATCAGCCCCAGCATTTT.

The chain recombines TRBV7-2 with TRBJ2-3, with D hard to call. The CDR3 runs to 15 residues. V was cut by 5 bases and J by 8 bases, with 20 bases left in between. Germline V gene sequence: CDR1 SGHTA, CDR2 FQGNSA. The CDR3 reads CASSPETLLSGTQYF. Here the CDR3 DNA reads TGTGCCAGCAGCCCCGAGACCCTTTTGTCTGGTACGCAGTATTTT.

The chain employs TRBV2 and TRBJ2-3; D uncertain. Germline V gene data show CDR1 as SNHLY and CDR2 as FYNNEI. V lost 6 bases and J lost 1, with 14 bases in between. This CDR3 spans 15 amino acids. The CDR3 reads CASRASDGRTDTQYF. In DNA, the CDR3 is TGTGCCAGCAGAGCAAGCGACGGCCGCACAGATACGCAGTATTTT.

The chain is built from TRBV19 and TRBJ2-3; D gene unclear. Germline assignment: CDR1 LNHDA and CDR2 SQIVND (reference sequence). The V end was cut by 5 bases, the J end by 4 bases, with 13 bases between. CDR3 length equals 14 residues. CDR3 nucleotide sequence: TGTGCCAGTAGTCCCCGTCACGGAGCAGATACGCAGTATTTT. It encodes CASSPRHGADTQYF.

This clonotype was seen only once. The J gene is TRBJ2-4, the V gene TRBV11-3; TRBD2 matches at 7 bases. Trimming cost V 1 base and J 8 bases; bases outside gene matches: 2. The CDR3 runs to 13 residues. From germline, CDR1 is SGHNT and CDR2 YENEEA. CDR3 protein: CASSLAGGDIQYF. In nucleotides, the CDR3 is TGTGCCAGCAGCTTAGCGGGGGGAGACATTCAGTACTTC.

This clonotype was seen once. The J gene is TRBJ2-5, the V gene TRBV6-1, with D uncertain. Germline CDR1 and CDR2: MNHNS and SASEGT. The CDR3 runs to 10 residues. Between the trimmed V and J ends, which lost 6 bases and 9 bases, there was a span of 8 bases. CDR3 bases: TGTGCCAGCAGCCCCCCTGCCCAGTACTTC. Translated, it gives CASSPPAQYF.

CDR3: CASSPRTRTSDTQYF. The DNA of the CDR3 is TGTGCCAGCAGCCCCCGGACTAGAACGTCAGATACGCAGTATTTT. This chain joins TRBV9 and TRBJ2-3; 7 positions agree with TRBD2. Trimming removed 4 bases from V and 4 bases from J; junction bases left unmatched: 9. The CDR3 extends over 15 amino acids. CDR1 and CDR2 (germline): SGDLS, YYNGEE.

The V gene is TRBV6-6, the J gene TRBJ1-1, with 7 bases matching TRBD1. The junction had 15 bases not matched to a gene; V was cut back by 4 bases and J by 7 bases. Germline-derived CDR1 and CDR2 are MNHNY and SVGAGI (reference sequence). This CDR3 is 16 amino acids long. The CDR3 DNA is TGTGCCAGCAGTTGGGGGGGAGGGGGCGGGTTGATTGAAGCTTTCTTT. It is translated as CASSWGGGGGLIEAFF.

The chain has TRBV30 and TRBJ1-1; D gene ambiguous. The germline CDR1 and CDR2 sequences are GTSNPN and SVGIG (reference sequence). CDR3 length equals 11 residues. Trimming removed 5 bases from V and 2 bases from J, with 6 bases in between. CDR3: CAWGENTEAFF. In DNA, the CDR3 is TGTGCCTGGGGAGAAAACACTGAAGCTTTCTTT.

This chain connects TRBV30 to TRBJ2-3; weak D call: TRBD2 (6 bases). The CDR3 loop spans 13 amino acids. Germline CDR1 and CDR2: GTSNPN and SVGIG (reference sequence). V lost 3 bases, J lost 5 bases, and 12 bases lay in between. The CDR3 loop reads CAWSGPGVDTQYF. CDR3 DNA: TGTGCCTGGAGCGGCCCGGGGGTAGATACGCAGTATTTT.

V usage is TRBV11-2 and J usage is TRBJ1-4; no definite D call. Germline CDR1 SGHAT, CDR2 FQNNGV. Trimming took off 3 bases at V and 0 bases at J, with 8 bases between the two ends. The CDR3 loop spans 15 amino acids. The CDR3 reads CASSFQAATNEKLFF. CDR3 DNA: TGTGCCAGCAGCTTTCAAGCCGCAACTAATGAAAAACTGTTTTTT.

This clonotype was seen a single time. V and J are TRBV6-1 and TRBJ2-1; 10 bases are a match to TRBD2. CDR1 and CDR2 (germline): MNHNS, SASEGT. The CDR3 is made up of 16 amino acids. J gave up 8 bases and V 11 bases, and 18 bases lay outside the gene matches. In DNA form, the CDR3 reads TGTGCCGTTGTCGATACAGGAGCGGGGGGGTTGGATGAGCAGTTCTTC. Amino acid sequence: CAVVDTGAGGLDEQFF.

The chain combines TRBV4-2 with TRBJ2-2; the D gene could be TRBD1 or TRBD2 (5 bases each). CDR3 length: 20 amino acids. The V gene's germline CDR1 is LGHNA and CDR2 YNFKEQ. The V end lost 0 bases, the J end lost 0 bases, and 20 bases lay between the germline ends. CDR3 bases: TGTGCCAGCAGCCAAGATGCTCCGGGGACCTTTACTACGAACACCGGGGAGCTGTTTTTT. Translating gives CASSQDAPGTFTTNTGELFF.

The J gene is TRBJ2-7, the V gene TRBV28, with 12 bases that match TRBD1. V gave up 8 bases and J gave up 3 bases; unmatched junction bases: 11. The CDR3 sequence is 16 residues long. Germline CDR1 reads MDHEN; CDR2 reads SYDVKM. The DNA of the CDR3 is TGTGCCAGCCCACCGTCCGGGACAGGGGGCTTCTACGAGCAGTACTTC. Translated: CASPPSGTGGFYEQYF.

V and J are TRBV27 and TRBJ2-7; TRBD2 matches at 7 bases. The CDR3 totals 15 residues. Germline V gene sequence: CDR1 MNHEY, CDR2 SMNVEV (reference sequence). V was clipped by 7 bases and J by 3 bases; unmatched bases: 12. The CDR3 protein is CASTPRSSGNYEQYF. The CDR3 coding sequence is TGTGCCAGCACCCCCCGCAGCAGCGGGAACTACGAGCAGTACTTC.

The rearrangement links TRBV5-1 to TRBJ1-4; 8 nucleotides agree with TRBD1. Trimming removed 4 bases from V and 7 bases from J; junction bases left unmatched: 6. The CDR3 extends over 14 amino acids. Germline V CDR1 and CDR2: SGHRS, YFSETQ. The CDR3 sequence is CASSADRGSEKLFF. CDR3 sequence (DNA): TGCGCCAGCAGCGCCGACAGGGGAAGTGAAAAACTGTTTTTT.

This clonotype was seen only once. The chain couples TRBV12-3 or TRBV12-4 to TRBJ2-3; 8 nucleotides agree with TRBD2. CDR3 length equals 17 residues. The V segment lost 6 bases and the J segment 0 bases; nucleotides outside the gene matches: 11. The CDR3: CASSLGQRGTSTDTQYF. CDR3 in DNA: TGTGCCAGCAGCCTGGGGCAGCGGGGGACTAGCACAGATACGCAGTATTTT.